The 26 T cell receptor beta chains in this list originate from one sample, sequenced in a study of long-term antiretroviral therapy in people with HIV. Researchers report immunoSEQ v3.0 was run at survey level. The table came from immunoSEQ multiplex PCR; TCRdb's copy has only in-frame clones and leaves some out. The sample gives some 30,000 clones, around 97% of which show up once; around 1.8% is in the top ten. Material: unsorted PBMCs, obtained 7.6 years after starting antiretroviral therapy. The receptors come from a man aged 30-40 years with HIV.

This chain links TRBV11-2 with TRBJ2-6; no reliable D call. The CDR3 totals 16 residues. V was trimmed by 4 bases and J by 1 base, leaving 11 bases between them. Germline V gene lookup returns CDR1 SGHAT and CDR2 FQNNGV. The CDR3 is CASSSLGASGANVLTF. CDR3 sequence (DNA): TGTGCCAGCAGCTCCCTAGGTGCATCTGGGGCCAACGTCCTGACTTTC.

CDR3 sequence reads: CASSHPGGETQYF. DNA for the CDR3: TGTGCCAGCAGTCACCCGGGGGGCGAGACCCAGTACTTC. The genes are TRBV4-2 and TRBJ2-5, with a tentative D call TRBD2 (7 bases). Germline lookup yields CDR1 LGHNA and CDR2 YNFKEQ. This CDR3 has 13 residues. V lost 6 bases, J lost 5 bases, and 13 bases lay in between.

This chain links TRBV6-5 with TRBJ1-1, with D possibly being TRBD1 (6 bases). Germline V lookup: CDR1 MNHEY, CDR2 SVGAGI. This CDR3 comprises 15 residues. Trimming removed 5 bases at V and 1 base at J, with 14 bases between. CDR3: CASSLITRGNTEAFF. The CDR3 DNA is TGTGCCAGCAGTCTAATAACCAGGGGGAACACTGAAGCTTTCTTT.

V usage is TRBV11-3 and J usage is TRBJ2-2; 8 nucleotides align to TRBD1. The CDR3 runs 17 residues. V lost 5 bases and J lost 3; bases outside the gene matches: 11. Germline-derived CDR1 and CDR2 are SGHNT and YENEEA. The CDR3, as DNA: TGTGCCAGCAGCCAAGGACAGGGACGGAGGGACACCGGGGAGCTGTTTTTT. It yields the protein CASSQGQGRRDTGELFF. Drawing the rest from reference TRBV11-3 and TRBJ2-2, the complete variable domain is EAGVVQSPRYKIIEKKQPVAFWCNPISGHNTLYWYLQNLGQGPELLIRYENEEAVDDSQLPKDRFSAERLKGVDSTLKIQPAELGDSAVYLCASSQGQGRRDTGELFFGEGSRLTVL.

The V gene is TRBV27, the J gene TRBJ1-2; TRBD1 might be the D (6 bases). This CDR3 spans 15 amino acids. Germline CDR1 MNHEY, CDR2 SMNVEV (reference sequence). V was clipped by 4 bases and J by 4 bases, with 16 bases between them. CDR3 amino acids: CASSSNQGLSYGYTF. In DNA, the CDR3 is TGTGCCAGCAGTTCAAATCAGGGGCTAAGCTATGGCTACACCTTC.

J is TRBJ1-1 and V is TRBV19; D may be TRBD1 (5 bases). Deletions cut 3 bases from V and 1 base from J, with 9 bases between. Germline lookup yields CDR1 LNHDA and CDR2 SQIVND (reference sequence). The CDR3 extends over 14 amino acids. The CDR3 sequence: CASSMGVENTEAFF. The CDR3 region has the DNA TGTGCCAGTAGTATGGGGGTAGAGAACACTGAAGCTTTCTTT.

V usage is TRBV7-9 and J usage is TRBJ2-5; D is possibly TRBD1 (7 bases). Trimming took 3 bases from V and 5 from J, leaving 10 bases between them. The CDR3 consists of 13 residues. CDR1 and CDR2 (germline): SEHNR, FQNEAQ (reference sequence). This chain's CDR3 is CASSLAGGETQYF. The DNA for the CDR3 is TGTGCCAGCAGCTTGGCAGGGGGGGAGACCCAGTACTTC. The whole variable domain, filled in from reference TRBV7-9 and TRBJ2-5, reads DTGVSQNPRHKITKRGQNVTFRCDPISEHNRLYWYRQTLGQGPEFLTYFQNEAQLEKSRLLSDRFSAERPKGSFSTLEIQRTEQGDSAMYLCASSLAGGETQYFGPGTRLLVL.

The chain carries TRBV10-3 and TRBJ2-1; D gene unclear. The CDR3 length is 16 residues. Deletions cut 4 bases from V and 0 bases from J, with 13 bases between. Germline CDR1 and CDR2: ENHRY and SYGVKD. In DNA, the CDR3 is TGTGCCATCAGTGCAAGTACCCGCAGCTCCTACAATGAGCAGTTCTTC. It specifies CAISASTRSSYNEQFF.

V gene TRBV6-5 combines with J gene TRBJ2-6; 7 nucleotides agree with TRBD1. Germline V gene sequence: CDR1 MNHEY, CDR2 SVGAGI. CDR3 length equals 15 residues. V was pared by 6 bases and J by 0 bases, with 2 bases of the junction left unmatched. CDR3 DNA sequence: TGTGCCAGCAGCAACAGGGGCTCTGGGGCCAACGTCCTGACTTTC. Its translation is CASSNRGSGANVLTF.

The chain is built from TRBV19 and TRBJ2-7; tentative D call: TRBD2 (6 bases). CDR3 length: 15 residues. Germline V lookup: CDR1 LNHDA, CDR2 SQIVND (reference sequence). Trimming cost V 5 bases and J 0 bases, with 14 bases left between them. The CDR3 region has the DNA TGTGCCAGTAGTGCCGGGACTCACATCTCCTACGAGCAGTACTTC. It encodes CASSAGTHISYEQYF.

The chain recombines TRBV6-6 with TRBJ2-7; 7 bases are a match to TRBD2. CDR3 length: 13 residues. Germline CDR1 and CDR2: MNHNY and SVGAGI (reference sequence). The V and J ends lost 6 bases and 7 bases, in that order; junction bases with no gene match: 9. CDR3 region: CASSPTSVGEQYF. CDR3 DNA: TGTGCCAGCAGCCCCACTAGCGTAGGAGAGCAGTACTTC.

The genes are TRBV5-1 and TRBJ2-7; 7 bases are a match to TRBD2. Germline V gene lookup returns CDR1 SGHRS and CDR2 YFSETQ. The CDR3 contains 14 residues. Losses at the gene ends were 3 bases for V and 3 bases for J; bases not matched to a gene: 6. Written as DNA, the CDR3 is TGCGCCAGCAGCTCACCAGCGGGGATCTACGAGCAGTACTTC. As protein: CASSSPAGIYEQYF.

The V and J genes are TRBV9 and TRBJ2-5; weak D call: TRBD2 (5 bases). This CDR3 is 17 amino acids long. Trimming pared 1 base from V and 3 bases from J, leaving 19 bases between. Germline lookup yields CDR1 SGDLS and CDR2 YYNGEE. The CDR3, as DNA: TGTGCCAGCAGCGTAATCAGTGGGAGTCGAGGAGAAGAGACCCAGTACTTC. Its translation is CASSVISGSRGEETQYF.

CDR3 loop: CASSIRGQGKDTIYF. The CDR3 bases are TGTGCCAGCAGCATACGGGGACAGGGGAAAGACACCATATATTTT. This chain links TRBV13 with TRBJ1-3; 10 nucleotides line up with TRBD1. The V segment lost 5 bases and the J segment 8 bases; nucleotides outside the gene matches: 9. This CDR3 comprises 15 residues. Germline V gene sequence: CDR1 PRHDT, CDR2 FYEKMQ (reference sequence).

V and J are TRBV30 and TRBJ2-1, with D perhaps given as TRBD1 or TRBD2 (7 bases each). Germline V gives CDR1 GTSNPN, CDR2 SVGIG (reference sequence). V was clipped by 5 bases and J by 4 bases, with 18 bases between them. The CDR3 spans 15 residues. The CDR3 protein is CAWVRGASGYNEQFF. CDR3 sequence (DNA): TGTGCCTGGGTCAGGGGGGCTAGCGGATACAATGAGCAGTTCTTC.

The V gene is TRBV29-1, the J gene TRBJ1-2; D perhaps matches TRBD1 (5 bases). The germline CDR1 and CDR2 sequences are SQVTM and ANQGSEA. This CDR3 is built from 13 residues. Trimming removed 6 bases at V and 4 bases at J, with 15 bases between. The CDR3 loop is CSVDETESYGYTF. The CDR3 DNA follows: TGCAGCGTCGATGAGACAGAAAGCTATGGCTACACCTTC.

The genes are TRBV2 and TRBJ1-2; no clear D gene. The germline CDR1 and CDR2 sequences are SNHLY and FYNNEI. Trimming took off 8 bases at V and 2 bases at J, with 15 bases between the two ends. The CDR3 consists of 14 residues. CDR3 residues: CASGGPRKNYGYTF. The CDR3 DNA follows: TGTGCCAGCGGTGGGCCGCGGAAGAACTATGGCTACACCTTC.

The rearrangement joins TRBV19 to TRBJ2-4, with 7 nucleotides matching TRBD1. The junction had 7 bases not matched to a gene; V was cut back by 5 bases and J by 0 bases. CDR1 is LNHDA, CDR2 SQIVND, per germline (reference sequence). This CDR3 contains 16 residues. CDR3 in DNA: TGTGCCAGTAGTCTCGGGACAGTCTTAGCCAAAAACATTCAGTACTTC. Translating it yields CASSLGTVLAKNIQYF.

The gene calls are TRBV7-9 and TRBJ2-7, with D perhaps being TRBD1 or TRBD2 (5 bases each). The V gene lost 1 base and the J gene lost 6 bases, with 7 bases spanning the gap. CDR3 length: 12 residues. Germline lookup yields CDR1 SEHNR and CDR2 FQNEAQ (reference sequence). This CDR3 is CASSLVGTEQYF. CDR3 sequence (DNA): TGTGCCAGCAGCTTAGTCGGGACCGAGCAGTACTTC.

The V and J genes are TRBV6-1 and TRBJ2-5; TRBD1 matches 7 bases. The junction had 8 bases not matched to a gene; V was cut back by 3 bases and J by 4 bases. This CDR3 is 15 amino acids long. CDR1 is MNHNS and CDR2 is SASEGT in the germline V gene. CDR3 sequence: CASSDGTAWGETQYF. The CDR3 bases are TGTGCCAGCAGTGATGGGACAGCCTGGGGAGAGACCCAGTACTTC.

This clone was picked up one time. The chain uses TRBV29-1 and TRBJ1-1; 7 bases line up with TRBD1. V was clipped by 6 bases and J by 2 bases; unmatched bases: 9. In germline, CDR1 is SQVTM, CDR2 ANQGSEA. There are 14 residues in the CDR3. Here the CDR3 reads CSVDRDRANTEAFF. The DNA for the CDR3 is TGCAGCGTCGATCGGGACAGAGCAAACACTGAAGCTTTCTTT.

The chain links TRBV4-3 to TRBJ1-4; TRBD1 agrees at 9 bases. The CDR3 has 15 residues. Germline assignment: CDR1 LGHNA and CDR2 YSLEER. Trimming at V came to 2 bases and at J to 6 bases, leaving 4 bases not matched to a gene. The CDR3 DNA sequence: TGCGCCAGCAGCCAAAACCGGGACAGGGATGAAAAACTGTTTTTT. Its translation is CASSQNRDRDEKLFF.

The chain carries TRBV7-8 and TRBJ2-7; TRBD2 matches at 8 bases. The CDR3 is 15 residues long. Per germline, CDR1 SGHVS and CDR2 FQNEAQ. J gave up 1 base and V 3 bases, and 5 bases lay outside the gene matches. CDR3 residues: CASSLSRGVSYEQYF. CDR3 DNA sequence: TGTGCCAGCAGCTTGTCGCGGGGGGTATCCTACGAGCAGTACTTC.

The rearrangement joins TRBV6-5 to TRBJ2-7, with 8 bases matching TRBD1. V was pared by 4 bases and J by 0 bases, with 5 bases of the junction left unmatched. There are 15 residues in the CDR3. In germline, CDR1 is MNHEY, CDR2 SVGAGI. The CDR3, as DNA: TGTGCCAGCAGTTCAAGACAGGGGTCCTCCTACGAGCAGTACTTC. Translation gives CASSSRQGSSYEQYF.

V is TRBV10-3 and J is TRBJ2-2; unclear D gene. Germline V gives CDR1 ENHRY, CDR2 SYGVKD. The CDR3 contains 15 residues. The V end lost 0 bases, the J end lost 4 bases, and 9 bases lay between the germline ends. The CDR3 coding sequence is TGTGCCATCAGTGAGTCGCCATCTGGCACCGGGGAGCTGTTTTTT. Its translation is CAISESPSGTGELFF.

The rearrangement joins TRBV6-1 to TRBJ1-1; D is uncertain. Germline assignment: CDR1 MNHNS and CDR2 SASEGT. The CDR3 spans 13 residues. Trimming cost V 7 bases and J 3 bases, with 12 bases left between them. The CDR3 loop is CASNEYWDTEAFF. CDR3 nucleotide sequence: TGTGCCAGCAACGAATACTGGGACACTGAAGCTTTCTTT.